The 28 T cell receptor beta chains in this list originate from one sample, sequenced in a study of shared clonotypes between healthy human individuals. Method: immunoSEQ multiplex PCR; TCRdb's copy keeps in-frame clones and lacks some. The repertoire has roughly 2.5 million clones, 90% to 95% of them found once; the top ten carry over 0.12%. Sequences were obtained from naive CD4+ T cells sorted from blood. The subset here: CD45RA+ positively selected. Receptor source: a man younger than 35 in good health.

On this clone: Other DNA sequences of this sample code for an identical CDR3. DNA of the CDR3: TGTGCCAGCAGTTTAACCGGGCAGAATGAAAAACTGTTTTTT. This gives the protein CASSLTGQNEKLFF. V is TRBV28 and J is TRBJ1-4; D is unresolved. The germline V and J ends were trimmed by 2 bases and 5 bases, with 9 bases remaining between them. CDR1 MDHEN and CDR2 SYDVKM come from the germline V gene. The CDR3 length is 14 residues. Supplemented by reference TRBV28 and TRBJ1-4, the full variable domain reads DVKVTQSSRYLVKRTGEKVFLECVQDMDHENMFWYRQDPGLGLRLIYFSYDVKMKEKGDIPEGYSVSREKKERFSLILESASTNQTSMYLCASSLTGQNEKLFFGSGTQLSVL.

This chain joins TRBV10-1 and TRBJ1-2; D not resolved. V was clipped by 11 bases and J by 7 bases, with 17 bases between them. The CDR3 loop spans 12 amino acids. Per the germline V gene, CDR1 is WNHNN and CDR2 is SYGVQD (reference sequence). The CDR3 loop is CALQCPCFGYTF. The DNA for the CDR3 is TGCGCCCTACAGTGCCCCTGTTTTGGCTACACCTTC.

This clone was detected a few times. The rearrangement joins TRBV9 to TRBJ1-1; no clear D gene. Per the germline V gene, CDR1 is SGDLS and CDR2 is YYNGEE. Trimming shortened V by 0 bases and J by 8 bases, and 11 bases separated the two germline ends. CDR3 length: 13 amino acids. The CDR3 DNA reads as TGTGCCAGCAGCGTAGAATGGGCATCCGAAGCTTTCTTT. Translation gives CASSVEWASEAFF.

The genes are TRBV5-1 and TRBJ1-1; unclear D gene. The germline V and J ends were trimmed by 0 bases and 7 bases, with 16 bases remaining between them. Germline loops: CDR1 SGHRS, CDR2 YFSETQ. The CDR3 consists of 15 residues. For the CDR3, the DNA is TGCGCCAGCAGCTTGGACGGCAGTGGGATGGTTGAAGCTTTCTTT. Translating it yields CASSLDGSGMVEAFF.

The chain is built from TRBV28 and TRBJ2-4; D uncertain. V lost 3 bases to trimming and J lost 0 bases, with 9 bases between them. CDR3 size: 15 residues. Germline V lookup: CDR1 MDHEN, CDR2 SYDVKM. The CDR3 DNA is TGTGCCAGCAGTTTGGCGGATCTAGCCAAAAACATTCAGTACTTC. Amino acids: CASSLADLAKNIQYF.

The chain combines TRBV10-3 with TRBJ1-2, with D possibly TRBD1 on 6 matching bases. Germline V CDR1 and CDR2: ENHRY, SYGVKD. The CDR3 is 14 residues long. The V gene lost 4 bases and the J gene lost 6 bases, with 15 bases spanning the gap. The CDR3 region is CAISGTGGRDGYTF. CDR3 bases: TGTGCCATCAGTGGGACGGGGGGGCGCGATGGCTACACCTTC.

This rearrangement joins TRBV11-2 to TRBJ1-2, with D perhaps matching TRBD1 (5 bases). The CDR3 has 15 amino acids. V lost 6 bases and J lost 1, with 15 bases in between. Per the germline V gene, CDR1 is SGHAT and CDR2 is FQNNGV. The CDR3 spells CASSVGARDNYGYTF. In nucleotides, the CDR3 is TGTGCCAGCAGTGTAGGGGCCCGGGATAACTATGGCTACACCTTC.

The V call is TRBV11-2, the J call TRBJ2-7; D is unresolved. V shed 4 bases and J shed 7 bases, with 23 bases lying between them. CDR3 length: 16 amino acids. CDR1 and CDR2 from the germline V gene are SGHAT and FQNNGV. The CDR3: CASSSSSESSLGEQYF. The CDR3 coding sequence is TGTGCCAGCAGCTCCTCCTCCGAGTCTAGTCTGGGAGAGCAGTACTTC.

J is TRBJ1-4 and V is TRBV19; D remains unclear. The CDR3 contains 18 residues. Germline CDR1 reads LNHDA; CDR2 reads SQIVND (reference sequence). Trimming removed 5 bases at V and 0 bases at J, with 19 bases between. The DNA for the CDR3 is TGTGCCAGTAGTGGTAACTTTTGGGCTTTAGCAACTAATGAAAAACTGTTTTTT. Its translation: CASSGNFWALATNEKLFF.

As to this clone: This same CDR3 is encoded by further DNA sequences in the sample. The chain is built from TRBV6-5 and TRBJ1-1, with D perhaps TRBD1 (5 bases). The CDR3 is 13 residues long. Germline CDR1 MNHEY, CDR2 SVGAGI. CDR3 in amino acids: CASSSGLNTEAFF. CDR3 nucleotide sequence: TGTGCTTCGAGTTCGGGGCTGAACACTGAAGCTTTCTTT.

The chain links TRBV14 to TRBJ2-3; 9 bases map to TRBD1. The ends lost 5 bases at V and 3 bases at J; junction bases unmatched: 15. The CDR3 totals 18 residues. Germline V gives CDR1 SGHDN, CDR2 FVKESK. For the CDR3, the DNA is TGTGCCAGCAGCGTCGGGACAGGGTGGGCCTACGGGACAGATACGCAGTATTTT. Protein sequence: CASSVGTGWAYGTDTQYF.

The V call is TRBV28, the J call TRBJ1-5; D not certain. Germline CDR1 reads MDHEN; CDR2 reads SYDVKM. The V gene lost 2 bases and the J gene lost 0 bases, with 5 bases spanning the gap. This CDR3 is 14 amino acids long. CDR3 sequence reads: CASSLPYSNQPQHF. The CDR3 DNA sequence: TGTGCCAGCAGTTTACCCTATAGCAATCAGCCCCAGCATTTT.

This chain connects TRBV2 to TRBJ2-6, with TRBD1 identical over 7 bases. This CDR3 region has 17 residues. CDR1 is SNHLY, CDR2 FYNNEI, per germline. With 3 bases clipped from V and 0 bases from J, the junction kept 5 bases outside the gene matches. CDR3 residues: CASSELTGLSGANVLTF. The DNA of the CDR3 is TGTGCCAGCAGTGAGCTGACAGGGCTCTCTGGGGCCAACGTCCTGACTTTC.

The gene calls are TRBV5-1 and TRBJ1-2; possibly TRBD1 for D (5 bases). V was pared by 4 bases and J by 8 bases, with 15 bases between. Per germline, CDR1 SGHRS and CDR2 YFSETQ. The CDR3 totals 13 residues. The CDR3 DNA is TGCGCCAGCAGCACGGGGGAAGCAATCGGCTACACCTTC. It translates to CASSTGEAIGYTF.

V usage is TRBV4-1 and J usage is TRBJ2-7, with D possibly matching TRBD2 (6 bases). The germline CDR1 and CDR2 sequences are MGHRA and YSYEKL. The CDR3 loop spans 17 amino acids. V gave up 3 bases and J gave up 2 bases, with 20 bases separating them. The CDR3 loop is CASSQGVGGNGAYEQYF. The CDR3 nucleotides read TGCGCCAGCAGCCAGGGGGTGGGAGGTAACGGCGCCTACGAGCAGTACTTC.

The chain is built from TRBV5-5 and TRBJ2-2; 9 bases match TRBD1. The CDR3 runs to 15 residues. The ends lost 0 bases at V and 6 bases at J; junction bases unmatched: 3. Germline values: CDR1 SGHKS, CDR2 YYEKEE (reference sequence). This CDR3 reads CASSLGQGVPGELFF. The CDR3 region has the DNA TGTGCCAGCAGCTTGGGACAGGGGGTCCCCGGGGAGCTGTTTTTT.

On this clone: This CDR3 is also generated by other DNA sequences in the sample. J is TRBJ1-6 and V is TRBV19; D is unresolved. The CDR3 loop spans 14 amino acids. V lost 3 bases to trimming and J lost 7 bases, with 10 bases between them. The germline V gene has CDR1 LNHDA and CDR2 SQIVND (reference sequence). CDR3 in DNA: TGTGCCAGTAGTATCGGAGTCCAGAATTCACCCCTCCACTTT. It encodes CASSIGVQNSPLHF.

The chain is built from TRBV9 and TRBJ2-3; 7 bases match TRBD1. In germline, CDR1 is SGDLS, CDR2 YYNGEE. V shed 2 bases and J 2 bases; nucleotides not matched to a gene: 5. The CDR3 runs 15 residues. As DNA, the CDR3 is TGTGCCAGCAGCGTCGGACAGGTTATCACAGATACGCAGTATTTT. Amino acid sequence: CASSVGQVITDTQYF.

This rearrangement joins TRBV27 to TRBJ2-7, with D perhaps given as TRBD1 or TRBD2 (6 bases each). Trimming left V 6 bases short and J 4 bases short, with 19 bases between. Germline CDR1 MNHEY, CDR2 SMNVEV (reference sequence). The CDR3 has 15 residues. The CDR3 region has the DNA TGTGCCAGCAGATACGGGGGCGCGCAGGGTTACGAGCAGTACTTC. This sequence encodes CASRYGGAQGYEQYF.

This chain uses TRBV27 with TRBJ1-1, with D perhaps matching TRBD1 (6 bases). The CDR3 runs 14 residues. Deletions cut 3 bases from V and 4 bases from J, with 12 bases between. Germline CDR1 and CDR2: MNHEY and SMNVEV (reference sequence). In DNA form, the CDR3 reads TGTGCCAGCAGTTTCGGCAGGGGATTCACTGAAGCTTTCTTT. Amino acids: CASSFGRGFTEAFF.

The rearrangement links TRBV5-4 to TRBJ2-5, with D possibly TRBD2 on 5 matching bases. The length of the CDR3 is 14 residues. Looked up from germline, CDR1 is SGHNT and CDR2 is YYREEE (reference sequence). Trimming removed 1 base at V and 9 bases at J, with 16 bases between. CDR3 in amino acids: CASSLQDGVGAQYF. CDR3 coding DNA: TGTGCCAGCAGCTTGCAGGACGGGGTCGGGGCCCAGTACTTC. The variable domain in full, with the rest retrieved from reference TRBV5-4 and TRBJ2-5, is ETGVTQSPTHLIKTRGQQVTLRCSSQSGHNTVSWYQQALGQGPQFIFQYYREEENGRGNFPPRFSGLQFPNYSSELNVNALELDDSALYLCASSLQDGVGAQYFGPGTRLLVL.

J is TRBJ2-7 and V is TRBV19; a weak D match, TRBD1 (5 bases). The CDR3 runs to 16 residues. Looked up from germline, CDR1 is LNHDA and CDR2 is SQIVND (reference sequence). V shed 4 bases and J shed 0 bases, with 16 bases lying between them. The DNA for the CDR3 is TGTGCCAGTAGTACAGGGAAGCTCTCCTCCTCCTACGAGCAGTACTTC. Translation: CASSTGKLSSSYEQYF.

The chain has TRBV6-8 and TRBJ2-5; D is possibly TRBD1 or TRBD2 (5 bases each). CDR3 length: 15 amino acids. The V end lost 5 bases, the J end lost 1 base, and 14 bases lay between the germline ends. The germline CDR1 and CDR2 sequences are MNHGY and SAAAGT. This CDR3 is CASSPRGSGQETQYF. The DNA for the CDR3 is TGTGCCAGCAGTCCGAGGGGATCCGGCCAAGAGACCCAGTACTTC.

The chain's CDR3 is CASKSYAGTTGQGNSPLHF. CDR3 sequence (DNA): TGTGCCAGCAAGTCCTACGCTGGGACAACGGGACAGGGAAATTCACCCCTCCACTTT. The V gene is TRBV27, the J gene TRBJ1-6; 9 bases align to TRBD1. Germline V CDR1 and CDR2: MNHEY, SMNVEV (reference sequence). V was clipped by 7 bases and J by 7 bases; unmatched bases: 20. The CDR3 extends over 19 amino acids.

The chain is built from TRBV6-5 and TRBJ2-7; TRBD2 might be the D (5 bases). The length of the CDR3 is 13 residues. Per germline, CDR1 MNHEY and CDR2 SVGAGI. V was trimmed by 5 bases and J by 7 bases, leaving 15 bases between them. CDR3 sequence: CASSLDYRREQYF. CDR3 DNA: TGTGCCAGCAGTCTTGACTACCGTCGTGAGCAGTACTTC.

This chain connects TRBV30 to TRBJ1-2, with 12 bases that match TRBD1. CDR3 length: 16 amino acids. Germline V gene lookup returns CDR1 GTSNPN and CDR2 SVGIG (reference sequence). V lost 1 base and J lost 7; bases outside the gene matches: 10. This CDR3 is CAWSGDRGQALGGYTF. In DNA, the CDR3 is TGTGCCTGGAGTGGGGACAGGGGGCAGGCATTGGGTGGCTACACCTTC.

V is TRBV5-4 and J is TRBJ1-4; 8 bases are a match to TRBD1. The CDR3 is 14 residues long. CDR1 is SGHNT, CDR2 YYREEE, per germline (reference sequence). J gave up 8 bases and V 1 base, and 4 bases lay outside the gene matches. The CDR3 coding sequence is TGTGCCAGCAGCTTGAACAGGGGGGAGGAAAAACTGTTTTTT. It is translated as CASSLNRGEEKLFF.

In its sample, this clone was seen once. The rearrangement links TRBV5-1 to TRBJ1-2, with 7 positions matching TRBD1. Losses at the gene ends were 4 bases for V and 6 bases for J; bases not matched to a gene: 12. The CDR3 covers 15 residues. In germline, CDR1 is SGHRS, CDR2 YFSETQ. CDR3 region: CASSRNAGQSHGYTF. The CDR3 DNA is TGCGCCAGCAGCCGAAACGCGGGACAGAGCCATGGCTACACCTTC.